This T cell receptor beta chain stems from a study of blood T cell repertoires in COVID-19. The repertoire was sequenced with immunoSEQ multiplex PCR; TCRdb's copy has only in-frame clones and lacks some. In the table there are fewer than 250,000 clones, about four fifths of which are singletons. Exposed study participants had met a COVID-19 case within 2 weeks before entry. Germline assignment: CDR1 SGHNT and CDR2 YYREEE (reference sequence). CDR3 length: 18 residues. J lost 5 bases, V lost 0 bases, and 9 bases had no gene match. The sample was PBMCs or T cells enriched from blood (not recorded which). The V and J genes are TRBV5-4 and TRBJ2-3, with 13 bases lining up with TRBD2. This sequence was found in a woman between 35 and 50 years old who had been exposed to COVID-19. CDR3 coding DNA: TGTGCCAGCAGCTTGGCCGTTTGGACTAGCGGGGGCAAAGATACGCAGTATTTT. Translating it yields CASSLAVWTSGGKDTQYF.